The present T cell receptor (beta chain) was sequenced within a study of T cell repertoires in cytomegalovirus infection. Background on the study: Public TCR beta signature analysis indicated the presence of both CMV infection and matching HLA type.

The V end lost 4 bases, the J end lost 1 base, and 13 bases lay between the germline ends. This CDR3 is 15 amino acids long. Germline-derived CDR1 and CDR2 are MDHEN and SYDVKM. Broader study findings: The cumulative frequency of public TCR beta families distinguished individuals who carried CMV together with the relevant HLA.

As for this clonotype: The antigen remains unidentified.

Using its own MiXCR run on the reads, TCRdb lists one record per CDR3 protein. The sample holds about 100,000 distinct CDR3 sequences, around a quarter seen once. Sequenced sample: CD8+ T cells from PBMCs. This sequence originates from a human donor in good health (CMV status not recorded). Some clones in this sample may be carry-over from other donors' samples. The rearrangement links TRBV28 to TRBJ1-1, with D perhaps matching TRBD1 (6 bases). The DNA of the CDR3 is TGTGCCAGCAGTTACCGGACAGACAAGAACACTGAAGCTTTCTTT. Amino acid sequence: CASSYRTDKNTEAFF.